These T cell receptor beta chains were read from a single sample in a study of identical twins. Using its own MiXCR run on the 5' RACE reads, TCRdb lists one record per CDR3 protein. The table lists hundreds of thousands of distinct CDR3 sequences, over 8.5% of them singletons. The sample also formed part of further work on yellow fever vaccine responses in identical twins.

Sequenced input: PBMCs. These receptor sequences come from a woman younger than 30 in good health. Both conserved end residues are part of each CDR3. The D gene is left open where the match is weak. Clone sizes are given selectively: once, few, many, or a class where the clone is expanded.

cdr3_length clone_size j_call d_call v_call cdr3_nt cdr3_aa
15 - TRBJ2-3 - TRBV7-3 TGTGCCAGCAGCTTTGACCTAACCACCACAGATACGCAGTATTTT CASSFDLTTTDTQYF
17 few TRBJ2-5 TRBD1 TRBV5-1 TGCGCCAGCAGACGCGGACAGGGGGGAAGGCCGACGGAGACCCAGTACTTC CASRRGQGGRPTETQYF
16 many TRBJ2-4 - TRBV6-1 TGTGCCAGCAGGCCCCTAGGGGCCGATTCCAAAAACATTCAGTACTTC CASRPLGADSKNIQYF
14 - TRBJ1-1 - TRBV7-2 TGTGCCAGCAGGTTACAGGGCGGGAACACTGAAGCTTTCTTT CASRLQGGNTEAFF
14 many TRBJ2-3 TRBD2 TRBV5-1 TGCGCCAGCAGCTTGGGCGGGGGGTCAGATACGCAGTATTTT CASSLGGGSDTQYF
12 many TRBJ2-5 - TRBV2 TGTGCCAGCAGTGAATTCCAAGAGACCCAGTACTTC CASSEFQETQYF
15 - TRBJ1-4 - TRBV5-1 TGCGCCAGCAGGGCAAGGAGGGGGACTAATGAAAAACTGTTTTTT CASRARRGTNEKLFF
16 - TRBJ2-5 - TRBV6-2/TRBV6-3 TGTGCCAGCAGCTCTCCGAAAGGCCCCGGACAAGAGACCCAGTACTTC CASSSPKGPGQETQYF
15 - TRBJ2-1 - TRBV18 TGTGCCAGCTCACTCCCGTTGGTTGGTTACAATGAGCAGTTCTTC CASSLPLVGYNEQFF
18 - TRBJ2-1 TRBD2 TRBV19 TGTGCCAGTAGTACCCGAAGACTAGCGGGTACCTCCTACAATGAGCAGTTCTTC CASSTRRLAGTSYNEQFF
13 few TRBJ1-5 - TRBV14 TGTGCCAGCAGCCAAGATCTGAGTCAGCCCCAGCATTTT CASSQDLSQPQHF
14 few TRBJ2-1 TRBD1 TRBV10-3 TGTGCCATCAGCCTCGGGACAGGGGGCGGAGAGCAGTTCTTC CAISLGTGGGEQFF
17 few TRBJ2-3 TRBD2 TRBV6-5 TGTGCCAGCAGTCACGCACTAGCGGGGATGGCAACAGATACGCAGTATTTT CASSHALAGMATDTQYF
13 many TRBJ1-5 - TRBV5-1 TGCGCCAGCAGTCCGGGGGGTTATCAGCCCCAGCATTTT CASSPGGYQPQHF
19 - TRBJ2-6 TRBD1 TRBV11-2 TGTGCCAGCAGCCCCCCAACCGGGACAGGGCGTTTTGGGGCCAACGTCCTGACTTTC CASSPPTGTGRFGANVLTF